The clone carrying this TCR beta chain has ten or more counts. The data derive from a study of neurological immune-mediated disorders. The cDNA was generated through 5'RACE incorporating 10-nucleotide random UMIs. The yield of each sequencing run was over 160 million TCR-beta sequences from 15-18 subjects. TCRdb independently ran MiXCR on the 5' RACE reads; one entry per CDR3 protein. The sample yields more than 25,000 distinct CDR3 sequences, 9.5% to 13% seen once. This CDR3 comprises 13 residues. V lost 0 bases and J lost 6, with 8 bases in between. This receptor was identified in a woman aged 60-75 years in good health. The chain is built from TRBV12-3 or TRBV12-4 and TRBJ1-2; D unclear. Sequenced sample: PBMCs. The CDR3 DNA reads TGTGCCAGCAGTTTAGCGGGCCTGCATGGCTACACCTTC. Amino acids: CASSLAGLHGYTF.